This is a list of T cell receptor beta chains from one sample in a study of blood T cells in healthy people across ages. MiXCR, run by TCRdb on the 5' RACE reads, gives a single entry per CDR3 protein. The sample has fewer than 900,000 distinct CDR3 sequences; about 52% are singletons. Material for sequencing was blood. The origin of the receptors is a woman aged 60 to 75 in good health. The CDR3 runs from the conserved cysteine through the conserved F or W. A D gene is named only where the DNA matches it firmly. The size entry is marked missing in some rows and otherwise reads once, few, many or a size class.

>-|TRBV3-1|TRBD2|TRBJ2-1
CASSVRLAGLFF
TGTGCCAGCAGCGTCAGACTAGCGGGTCTGTTCTTC
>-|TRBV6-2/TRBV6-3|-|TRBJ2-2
CASSYRTNTGELFF
TGTGCCAGCAGTTACAGAACGAACACCGGGGAGCTGTTTTTT
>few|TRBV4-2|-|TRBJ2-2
CASSPRGGGRPRELFF
TGTGCCAGCAGCCCTAGAGGGGGCGGGAGGCCCCGGGAGCTGTTTTTT
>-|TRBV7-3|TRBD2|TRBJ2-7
CASSLTLAGVLHYEQYF
TGTGCCAGCAGCTTAACTCTAGCGGGAGTATTACACTACGAGCAGTACTTC
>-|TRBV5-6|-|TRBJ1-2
CASSLLTGYTF
TGTGCCAGCAGTCTGCTCACGGGCTACACCTTC
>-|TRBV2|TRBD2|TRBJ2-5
CASSGSWETQYF
TGTGCCAGTAGCGGGAGTTGGGAGACCCAGTACTTC
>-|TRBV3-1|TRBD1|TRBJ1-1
CASTDRGLTEAFF
TGTGCCAGCACCGACAGGGGGCTAACTGAAGCTTTCTTT
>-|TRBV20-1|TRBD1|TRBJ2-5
CSALGDRGHQETQYF
TGCAGTGCCCTAGGGGACAGGGGACATCAAGAGACCCAGTACTTC
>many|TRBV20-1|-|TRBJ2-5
CSARGGVQETQYF
TGCAGCGCTCGGGGCGGGGTCCAAGAGACCCAGTACTTC
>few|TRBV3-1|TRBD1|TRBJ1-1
CASSPGTGAAFF
TGTGCCAGCAGCCCGGGGACAGGGGCGGCTTTCTTT
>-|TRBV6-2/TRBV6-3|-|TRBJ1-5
CASSYSYRDRYSNQPQHF
TGTGCCAGCAGTTACTCGTACAGGGACCGCTATAGCAATCAGCCCCAGCATTTT
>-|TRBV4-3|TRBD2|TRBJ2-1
CASSQDELGEGLYNEQFF
TGCGCCAGCAGCCAAGATGAGCTGGGGGAGGGACTCTACAATGAGCAGTTCTTC
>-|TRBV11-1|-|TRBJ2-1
CASSLGAGTNGQFF
TGTGCCAGCAGCTTAGGTGCGGGGACCAATGGGCAGTTCTTC
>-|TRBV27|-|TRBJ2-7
CASSPLVRLYEQYF
TGTGCCAGCAGCCCCCTGGTGCGGCTGTACGAGCAGTACTTC
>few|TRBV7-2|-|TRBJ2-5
CASSPRRGLGGETQYF
TGTGCCAGCAGCCCGCGGAGGGGATTAGGGGGAGAGACCCAGTACTTC
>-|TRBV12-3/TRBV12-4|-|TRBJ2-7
CASSYWGYEQYF
TGTGCCAGCAGTTACTGGGGGTACGAGCAGTACTTC
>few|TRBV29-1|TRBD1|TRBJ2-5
CSVEEGQGAETQYF
TGCAGCGTTGAAGAGGGACAGGGTGCCGAGACCCAGTACTTC
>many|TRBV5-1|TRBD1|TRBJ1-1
CASSSGQMNTEAFF
TGCGCCAGCAGCTCGGGACAGATGAACACTGAAGCTTTCTTT
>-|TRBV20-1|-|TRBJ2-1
CSARGPVVNEQFF
TGCAGTGCTAGAGGACCCGTGGTGAATGAGCAGTTCTTC
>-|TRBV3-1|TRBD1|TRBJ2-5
CASSPHDRGPETQYF
TGTGCCAGCAGCCCGCACGACAGGGGGCCGGAGACCCAGTACTTC
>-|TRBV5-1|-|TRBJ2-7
CASSGTSYYEQYF
TGCGCCAGCAGCGGGACGTCCTACTACGAGCAGTACTTC
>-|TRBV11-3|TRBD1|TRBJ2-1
CASSLGQGAKNEQFF
TGTGCCAGCAGCCTGGGACAGGGGGCGAAGAATGAGCAGTTCTTC
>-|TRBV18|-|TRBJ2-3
CASSPQTSTDTQYF
TGTGCCAGCTCACCACAGACTAGCACAGATACGCAGTATTTT